The clone carrying this T cell receptor beta chain showed up many times. Authors of the study amplified TCR beta CDR3 regions from RNA transcripts. The primer set for the first-round RT-PCR of the TCR CDR3 was HTBI. TCRdb ran MiXCR on the multiplex PCR reads and lists one entry per CDR3 protein. The sample has 480,000 or so distinct CDR3 sequences, 13% to 15% seen once. The CDR3 has 15 amino acids. Trimming removed 6 bases from V and 3 bases from J, with 17 bases in between. The data were taken from a study of T cells in Graves' hyperthyroidism and ophthalmopathy. Any patient presenting with uncontrolled infection, other autoimmune disease, pregnancy or lactation was left out.

This TCR was recovered from a woman younger than 35 with Graves' hyperthyroidism. This rearrangement joins TRBV12-3 or TRBV12-4 to TRBJ1-1; a possible D gene is TRBD1 (6 bases). Source material: blood. In DNA form, the CDR3 reads TGTGCCAGCAGCGAATGGGGGGGCGCGGACACTGAAGCTTTCTTT. It translates to CASSEWGGADTEAFF.